Detailed here is one TCR beta chain. The junction and the germline gene differ at one end; a read error may be behind it. The sample comes from a study of tumor-infiltrating lymphocytes in primary liver carcinoma. TCR beta cDNA came from roughly 550 ng total RNA, primed with a constant-region primer. TCR beta libraries came from three nested multiplex PCR rounds using slightly modified ARM-PCR. MiXCR, applied by TCRdb to the multiplex PCR reads, yields one record per CDR3 protein. The sample yields 95,000 to 150,000 distinct CDR3 sequences, around 70% seen once. Co-extraction of both nucleic acids (RNA and DNA) used roughly 18-34 mg of unsorted bulk tissue. The source of this sequence is a woman aged 60 to 75 with primary liver carcinoma and hepatitis B virus infection. Specimen: tumor-adjacent normal liver tissue.

The DNA for the CDR3 is TGTGTCAGCAGCTTCGTGACAGGGAAGAGCAATCAGCCCCAGCATTTT. It specifies CVSSFVTGKSNQPQHF. V gene TRBV7-8 combines with J gene TRBJ1-5; 7 nucleotides line up with TRBD1. The CDR3 contains 16 residues. Germline-derived CDR1 and CDR2 are SGHVS and FQNEAQ.